This TCR beta chain was retrieved from a study of shared clonotypes between healthy human individuals. In the study overall: Researchers assigned three CD4 naive, three CD4 memory, two CD8 naive and one CD8 memory plate to each donor.

Naive CD8 cells were CD45RO-negative, positively selected for CCR7, excluding terminally differentiated effector memory CD45RA+ cells. This CDR3 contains 15 residues. The V and J ends lost 10 bases and 2 bases respectively, with 15 bases between them. Germline assignment: CDR1 WSHSY and CDR2 SAAADI. TCRdb's table, derived via immunoSEQ multiplex PCR, lists solely in-frame clones and lacks some. The sample includes approximately 720,000 clones, about 91% of them seen just once. The origin of this receptor is a young man in good health. Sequencing was carried out using naive CD8+ T cells sorted from blood. The rearrangement joins TRBV10-2 to TRBJ2-6; D remains ambiguous. CDR3 sequence: CATGRRSTGANVLTF. CDR3 bases: TGCGCCACCGGACGCCGGAGCACTGGGGCCAACGTCCTGACTTTC.